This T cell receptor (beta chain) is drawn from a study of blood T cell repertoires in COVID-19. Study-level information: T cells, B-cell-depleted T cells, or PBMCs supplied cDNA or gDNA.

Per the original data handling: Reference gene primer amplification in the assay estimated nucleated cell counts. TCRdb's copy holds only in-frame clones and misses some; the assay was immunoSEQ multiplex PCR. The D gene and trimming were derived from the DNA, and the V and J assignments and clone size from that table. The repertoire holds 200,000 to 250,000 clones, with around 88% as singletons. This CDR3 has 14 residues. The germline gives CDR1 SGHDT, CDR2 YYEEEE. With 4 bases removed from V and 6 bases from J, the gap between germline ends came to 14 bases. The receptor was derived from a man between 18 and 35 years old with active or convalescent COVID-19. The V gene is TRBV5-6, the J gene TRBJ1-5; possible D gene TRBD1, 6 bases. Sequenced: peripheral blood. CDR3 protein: CASSHREWGQPQHF. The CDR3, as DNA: TGTGCCAGCAGCCACAGGGAGTGGGGTCAGCCCCAGCATTTT. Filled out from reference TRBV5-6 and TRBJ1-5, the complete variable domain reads DAGVTQSPTHLIKTRGQQVTLRCSPKSGHDTVSWYQQALGQGPQFIFQYYEEEERQRGNFPDRFSGHQFPNYSSELNVNALLLGDSALYLCASSHREWGQPQHFGDGTRLSIL.